This T cell receptor (beta chain) was profiled in a study of CD4 T cells in relation to SARS-CoV-2 and coronaviruses. With regard to this clone: As yet, its antigen is unknown.

Findings and caveats of the study: About 65% of donors had memory CD4+ clonotypes crossrecognizing SARS-CoV-2 and common cold coronavirus spike. This crossreactivity analysis covered spike protein alone, no other viral proteins. Culture-expanded clones reflect memory recall rather than primary priming during culture.

Using immunoSEQ multiplex PCR, the repertoire was profiled, and TCRdb retains in-frame clones only, with some absent. The profile covers around 62,000 clones, with 94% appearing a single time and about 0.14% taken by the ten largest. CD4+ T cells from unexposed donors were obtained before the COVID-19 pandemic (2011-2018). Germline V lookup: CDR1 MNHEY, CDR2 SMNVEV (reference sequence). This CDR3 is built from 15 residues. The V gene lost 4 bases and the J gene lost 3 bases, with 16 bases spanning the gap. This clonotype originated in a human donor in good health. The chain joins TRBV27 to TRBJ2-7, with D perhaps matching TRBD2 (5 bases). The sequenced sample was naive CD4+ T cells from PBMCs. Documented subset: naive CD4+ T cells isolated by negative enrichment. CDR3 sequence: CASSSPPAAHYEQYF. The CDR3, as DNA: TGTGCCAGCAGTTCCCCCCCAGCGGCCCACTACGAGCAGTACTTC.